The 32 T cell receptor beta chains in this list originate from one sample, sequenced in a study of shared T cell receptors in the human thymus (dated by TCRdb to the early 2020s). The library was prepared using the immunoSEQ multiplex PCR assay. Entries here come from immuneACCESS through TCRdb and include only in-frame sequences with V and J called. Some clones fail to appear in such tables; in the studies checked, an unresolved V gene covers under half of the shortfall, and the cause of the remainder is unknown. Recorded for this sample are 650,000 to 950,000 clones; roughly 88% of them occurred a single time. The ten largest clonotypes hold about 0.011% of the sample. These sequences were also reported in another study, on human thymus T cells.

Sequenced sample: thymocytes. The receptors originated from a girl in the first two years of life with a congenital heart defect. Donor details come from another sample of the same person, matched by shared clones.

This clone has just a few counts. The chain links TRBV14 to TRBJ1-2, with TRBD1 as a possible D gene (6 bases). With 1 base removed from V and 4 bases from J, the gap between germline ends came to 13 bases. The germline gives CDR1 SGHDN, CDR2 FVKESK. This CDR3 contains 15 residues. In nucleotides, the CDR3 is TGTGCCAGCAGCCAAGGGACAGCAGCATCCTATGGCTACACCTTC. Translated: CASSQGTAASYGYTF.

The chain employs TRBV5-1 and TRBJ2-4; 12 nucleotides agree with TRBD2. CDR3 size: 16 residues. In germline, CDR1 is SGHRS, CDR2 YFSETQ. The V gene end was trimmed by 0 bases and the J gene end by 4 bases; junction bases not matched to a gene: 2. CDR3 bases: TGCGCCAGCAGCTTGGGACTAGCGGGGGAGAAAAACATTCAGTACTTC. It translates to CASSLGLAGEKNIQYF.

This clone was found once. The V and J genes are TRBV12-5 and TRBJ2-1; 8 bases align to TRBD2. V lost 5 bases and J lost 13; bases outside the gene matches: 4. Per germline, CDR1 LGHNT and CDR2 FRNRAP. CDR3 size: 11 residues. CDR3 nucleotide sequence: TGTGCTAGTGGTCTACGGGGGGGCCAGTTCTTC. Protein product: CASGLRGGQFF. The complete variable domain, with remaining parts taken from reference TRBV12-5 and TRBJ2-1, reads DARVTQTPRHKVTEMGQEVTMRCQPILGHNTVFWYRQTMMQGLELLAYFRNRAPLDDSGMPKDRFSAEMPDATLATLKIQPSEPRDSAVYFCASGLRGGQFFGPGTRLTVL.

The chain has TRBV5-3 and TRBJ1-5; D is unclear. TRBV5-3 is flagged as an ORF with uncertain function. CDR3 size: 14 residues. V gave up 6 bases and J gave up 7 bases, with 17 bases separating them. CDR3 sequence (DNA): TGTGCCAGAAACTACCTTACCGCCTGCCAGCCCCAGCATTTT. It is translated as CARNYLTACQPQHF.

On this clone itself: This specimen includes other DNA sequences encoding the same CDR3. The rearrangement joins TRBV2 to TRBJ2-1; perhaps TRBD2 as D (7 bases). Germline lookup yields CDR1 SNHLY and CDR2 FYNNEI. The CDR3 totals 15 residues. Trimming took 5 bases from V and 0 from J, leaving 11 bases between them. The CDR3 DNA is TGTGCCAGCAGTAGGGGGGGCAGCTCCTACAATGAGCAGTTCTTC. It codes for CASSRGGSSYNEQFF. Variable domain in full (rest from reference TRBV2 and TRBJ2-1): EPEVTQTPSHQVTQMGQEVILRCVPISNHLYFYWYRQILGQKVEFLVSFYNNEISEKSEIFDDQFSVERPDGSNFTLKIRSTKLEDSAMYFCASSRGGSSYNEQFFGPGTRLTVL.

The V and J genes are TRBV29-1 and TRBJ1-3, with TRBD1 as a possible D gene (6 bases). The CDR3 extends over 15 amino acids. From germline, CDR1 is SQVTM and CDR2 ANQGSEA. Trimming cost V 2 bases and J 2 bases, with 13 bases left between them. The CDR3: CSVETPGVAGNTIYF. The CDR3 DNA reads as TGCAGCGTTGAAACCCCAGGGGTGGCTGGAAACACCATATATTTT.

This clone was detected only once. V gene TRBV5-6 combines with J gene TRBJ2-2; 12 bases map to TRBD2. The V gene end was trimmed by 0 bases and the J gene end by 4 bases; junction bases not matched to a gene: 10. The CDR3 spans 19 residues. In germline, CDR1 is SGHDT, CDR2 YYEEEE. Here the CDR3 DNA reads TGTGCCAGCAGCTTGGCCGGGGCTAGCGGGGGGGCGCTCACCGGGGAGCTGTTTTTT. Its translation is CASSLAGASGGALTGELFF.

The J gene is TRBJ1-2, the V gene TRBV7-4, with D unclear. This CDR3 spans 14 amino acids. Germline V gene data show CDR1 as SGHVT and CDR2 as SQSDAQ. Trimming took off 1 base at V and 4 bases at J, with 10 bases between the two ends. The CDR3 DNA follows: TGTGCCAGCAGCTTAGTCGACGGAGTCTATGGCTACACCTTC. Translating it yields CASSLVDGVYGYTF.

The chain has TRBV19 and TRBJ2-3, with TRBD2 matching 7 bases. After removal of 6 bases from V and 4 bases from J, the junction contained 4 bases not matched to a gene. Germline CDR1 and CDR2: LNHDA and SQIVND (reference sequence). This CDR3 is built from 13 residues. Here the CDR3 DNA reads TGTGCCAGTAGAGCGGGGACGCCAGATACGCAGTATTTT. Protein sequence: CASRAGTPDTQYF.

The V gene is TRBV27, the J gene TRBJ2-3, with D unresolved. The germline gives CDR1 MNHEY, CDR2 SMNVEV (reference sequence). The CDR3 is made up of 14 amino acids. The ends were cut back, 3 bases at V and 4 bases at J, with 11 bases in the middle. CDR3 nucleotide sequence: TGTGCCAGCAGTTTCTCTTCCCCCGCAGATACGCAGTATTTT. Amino acids: CASSFSSPADTQYF.

V and J are TRBV6-1 and TRBJ2-7; 8 nucleotides line up with TRBD1. The germline V gene encodes CDR1 MNHNS and CDR2 SASEGT. There are 15 residues in the CDR3. V lost 6 bases, J lost 7 bases, and 14 bases stayed unmatched. The CDR3 bases are TGTGCCAGCAGCCACCGGGACAGGTGGTCGGGTGAGCAGTACTTC. This gives the protein CASSHRDRWSGEQYF.

This chain connects TRBV21-1 to TRBJ2-3; the table's D gene call, TRBD1, was not cross checked with the DNA. TRBV21-1 is a pseudogene locus. This CDR3 has 14 residues. The DNA of the CDR3 is TGTGCCAGCAGCAAAGTGGGCCCCAGGGATACGCAGTATTTT. Its translation is CASSKVGPRDTQYF.

The chain carries TRBV5-4 and TRBJ1-1, with 7 positions matching TRBD1. The CDR3 sequence is 14 residues long. Germline trimming cut 0 bases from V and 5 bases from J; bases unmatched to any gene: 4. Germline V CDR1 and CDR2: SGHNT, YYREEE (reference sequence). In DNA, the CDR3 is TGTGCCAGCAGCTTGGGACAGGGTAGGACTGAAGCTTTCTTT. Encoded protein: CASSLGQGRTEAFF.

The rearrangement uses TRBV2 and TRBJ1-4; D might be TRBD1 (5 bases). This CDR3 is 14 amino acids long. V gave up 7 bases and J gave up 5 bases, with 14 bases separating them. CDR1 and CDR2 from the germline V gene are SNHLY and FYNNEI. The CDR3 bases are TGTGCCAGCATGGTGACAGCTACAAATGAAAAACTGTTTTTT. This translates into CASMVTATNEKLFF.

The V call is TRBV6-6, the J call TRBJ1-5, with 7 nucleotides matching TRBD1. Germline CDR1 and CDR2: MNHNY and SVGAGI (reference sequence). The junction had 6 bases not matched to a gene; V was cut back by 6 bases and J by 4 bases. This CDR3 spans 14 amino acids. The CDR3 region is CASRWGTENQPQHF. The DNA for the CDR3 is TGTGCCAGCAGATGGGGGACAGAGAATCAGCCCCAGCATTTT.

The V gene is TRBV11-1, the J gene TRBJ1-1, with a weak D call TRBD1 (6 bases). The V end was cut by 0 bases, the J end by 4 bases, with 12 bases between. This CDR3 contains 15 residues. Germline CDR1 is SGHAT and CDR2 is FQDESV (reference sequence). The CDR3 spells CASSLAGTIGTEAFF. CDR3 sequence (DNA): TGTGCCAGCAGCTTAGCGGGGACAATCGGCACTGAAGCTTTCTTT.

J is TRBJ1-4 and V is TRBV6-1, with D perhaps matching TRBD1 (5 bases). V lost 11 bases to trimming and J lost 5 bases, with 21 bases between them. This CDR3 is 15 amino acids long. Germline assignment: CDR1 MNHNS and CDR2 SASEGT. Here the CDR3 DNA reads TGTGCCTCTATTTGCGGGGGACGGGGGAATGAAAAACTGTTTTTT. Translating gives CASICGGRGNEKLFF.

This clone was seen only once. The rearrangement joins TRBV30 to TRBJ1-5; D is uncertain. V dropped 0 bases and J dropped 6 bases, with 21 bases sitting between them. CDR1 and CDR2 (germline): GTSNPN, SVGIG (reference sequence). This CDR3 spans 17 amino acids. CDR3 amino acids: CAWSVQNSWIRGQPQHF. For the CDR3, the DNA is TGTGCCTGGAGTGTACAAAATAGTTGGATCCGGGGTCAGCCCCAGCATTTT.

The rearrangement uses TRBV18 and TRBJ2-7; 11 bases are shared with TRBD1. The germline V gene encodes CDR1 KGHSH and CDR2 LQKENI. CDR3 length: 15 amino acids. After removal of 4 bases from V and 4 bases from J, the junction contained 6 bases not matched to a gene. The CDR3 sequence: CASSLTGDRGYEQYF. In nucleotides, the CDR3 is TGTGCCAGCTCACTAACCGGGGACAGGGGGTACGAGCAGTACTTC.

The sample holds one count of this clone. The chain combines TRBV30 with TRBJ1-3; 7 bases match TRBD1. Looked up from germline, CDR1 is GTSNPN and CDR2 is SVGIG (reference sequence). Unmatched junction bases numbered 11, after V lost 2 bases and J lost 7 bases. The length of the CDR3 is 15 residues. In nucleotides, the CDR3 is TGTGCCTGGAGTCAATTCCGAGGGGGCACGAACACCATATATTTT. Translating gives CAWSQFRGGTNTIYF.

This clone was recorded a few times. J is TRBJ2-3 and V is TRBV4-3, with TRBD1 identical over 12 bases. CDR1 is LGHNA and CDR2 is YSLEER in the germline V gene. There are 17 residues in the CDR3. The V and J ends lost 4 bases and 7 bases, in that order; junction bases with no gene match: 12. This CDR3 is CASSPNIRDRGRYTQYF. The DNA of the CDR3 is TGCGCCAGCAGCCCGAATATCCGGGACAGGGGGCGTTATACGCAGTATTTT.

The CDR3 sequence is CASSLTVRNSYEQYF. CDR3 sequence (DNA): TGTGCCAGCTCACTGACAGTTCGGAACTCCTACGAGCAGTACTTC. The J gene is TRBJ2-7, the V gene TRBV18, with a possible D match to TRBD1 (5 bases). The CDR3 length is 15 residues. Deletions cut 4 bases from V and 0 bases from J, with 13 bases between. Per the germline V gene, CDR1 is KGHSH and CDR2 is LQKENI.

V and J are TRBV6-6 and TRBJ2-7; a weak D match, TRBD1 (6 bases). In germline, CDR1 is MNHNY, CDR2 SVGAGI (reference sequence). V was trimmed by 5 bases and J by 5 bases, leaving 16 bases between them. This CDR3 comprises 14 residues. The CDR3 loop is CASSTSGVGHEQYF. The CDR3 coding sequence is TGTGCCAGCAGTACCTCAGGGGTGGGGCACGAGCAGTACTTC.

The chain is built from TRBV6-1 and TRBJ2-2, with D possibly matching TRBD2 (6 bases). CDR3 size: 15 residues. CDR1 and CDR2 from the germline V gene are MNHNS and SASEGT. V shed 3 bases and J shed 4 bases, with 12 bases lying between them. The CDR3 DNA reads as TGTGCCAGCAGTGAGCTATACGGGGGCACCGGGGAGCTGTTTTTT. It yields the protein CASSELYGGTGELFF.

This clone was detected once. The V and J genes are TRBV9 and TRBJ1-6; tentative D call: TRBD1 (5 bases). The CDR3 is 16 residues long. The ends were cut back, 3 bases at V and 4 bases at J, with 14 bases in the middle. Germline CDR1 reads SGDLS; CDR2 reads YYNGEE. CDR3 nucleotide sequence: TGTGCCAGCAGCGGAGGCGGGACCAAGTATAATTCACCCCTCCACTTT. This encodes CASSGGGTKYNSPLHF.

The table lists this clone with a count of one. The chain has TRBV4-3 and TRBJ1-1; no definite D call. V was cut by 4 bases and J by 11 bases, with 17 bases left in between. CDR1 and CDR2 from the germline V gene are LGHNA and YSLEER. The CDR3 covers 13 residues. The chain's CDR3 is CASSPERRMGAFF. Written as DNA, the CDR3 is TGCGCCAGCAGCCCGGAACGGAGGATGGGGGCTTTCTTT.

The chain has TRBV9 and TRBJ1-2; possible D gene TRBD1, 6 bases. The CDR3 has 13 residues. Germline V gene data show CDR1 as SGDLS and CDR2 as YYNGEE. V gave up 3 bases and J gave up 7 bases, with 13 bases separating them. The chain's CDR3 is CASSAPRGLGYTF. DNA of the CDR3: TGTGCCAGCAGCGCCCCGCGGGGGCTTGGCTACACCTTC.

This clone has a single count. This rearrangement joins TRBV29-1 to TRBJ2-3, with TRBD1 as a possible D gene (7 bases). The CDR3 length is 12 residues. V shed 8 bases and J shed 3 bases, with 12 bases lying between them. Germline CDR1 is SQVTM and CDR2 is ANQGSEA. The CDR3: CSTTGRTDTQYF. The CDR3 region has the DNA TGCAGCACGACAGGGAGGACAGATACGCAGTATTTT.

This clone has only a few counts. This rearrangement joins TRBV28 to TRBJ1-3; TRBD1 is a possible D gene (5 bases). CDR1 and CDR2 from the germline V gene are MDHEN and SYDVKM. The CDR3 runs 14 residues. Trimming stripped 6 bases from V and 4 bases from J, with 13 bases between. CDR3 loop: CASRGVGAGNTIYF. CDR3 nucleotides: TGTGCCAGCAGAGGGGTAGGGGCCGGAAACACCATATATTTT.

The V call is TRBV19, the J call TRBJ1-6; 7 nucleotides align to TRBD1. J gave up 1 base and V 8 bases, and 5 bases lay outside the gene matches. The CDR3 has 15 amino acids. Germline CDR1 and CDR2: LNHDA and SQIVND (reference sequence). For the CDR3, the DNA is TGTGCCAGTGGTAAACAGGGGTCCTATAATTCACCCCTCCACTTT. It specifies CASGKQGSYNSPLHF.

The J gene is TRBJ1-1, the V gene TRBV13; TRBD1 might be the D (5 bases). Germline CDR1 PRHDT, CDR2 FYEKMQ (reference sequence). V lost 2 bases and J 11 bases, leaving 15 bases between the germline ends. The CDR3 covers 13 residues. The chain's CDR3 is CASSLSPGPGAFF. CDR3 nucleotides: TGTGCCAGCAGCTTATCTCCCGGCCCAGGGGCTTTCTTT. The full variable domain, rest sourced from reference TRBV13 and TRBJ1-1, is AAGVIQSPRHLIKEKRETATLKCYPIPRHDTVYWYQQGPGQDPQFLISFYEKMQSDKGSIPDRFSAQQFSDYHSELNMSSLELGDSALYFCASSLSPGPGAFFGQGTRLTVV.

The chain is built from TRBV19 and TRBJ2-3; D perhaps matches TRBD2 (7 bases). CDR3 size: 13 residues. Trimming removed 4 bases from V and 6 bases from J, with 11 bases in between. Germline V gene sequence: CDR1 LNHDA, CDR2 SQIVND (reference sequence). The CDR3 DNA is TGTGCCAGTAGTACTCGGGGGGCGGATACGCAGTATTTT. This gives the protein CASSTRGADTQYF.